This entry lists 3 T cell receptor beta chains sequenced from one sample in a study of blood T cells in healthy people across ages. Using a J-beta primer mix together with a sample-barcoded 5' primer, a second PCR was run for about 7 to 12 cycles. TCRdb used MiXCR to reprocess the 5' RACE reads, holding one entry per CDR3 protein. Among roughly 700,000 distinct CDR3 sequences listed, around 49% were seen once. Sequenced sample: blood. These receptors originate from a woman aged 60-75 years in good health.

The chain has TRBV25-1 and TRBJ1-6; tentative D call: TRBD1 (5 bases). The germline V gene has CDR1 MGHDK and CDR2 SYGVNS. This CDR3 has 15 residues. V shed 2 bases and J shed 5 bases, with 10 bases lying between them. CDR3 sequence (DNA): TGTGCCAGCAGTGAAAACCGGGGCGATAATTCACCCCTCCACTTT. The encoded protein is CASSENRGDNSPLHF.

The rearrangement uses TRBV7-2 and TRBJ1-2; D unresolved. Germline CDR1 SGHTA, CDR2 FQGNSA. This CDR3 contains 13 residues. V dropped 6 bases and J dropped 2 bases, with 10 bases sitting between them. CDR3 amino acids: CASSVTGNYGYTF. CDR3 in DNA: TGTGCCAGCAGTGTTACGGGGAACTATGGCTACACCTTC.

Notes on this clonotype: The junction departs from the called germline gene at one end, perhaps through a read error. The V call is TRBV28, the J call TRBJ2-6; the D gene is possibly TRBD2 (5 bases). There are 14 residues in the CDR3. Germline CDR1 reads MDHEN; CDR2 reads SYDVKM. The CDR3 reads CAGRPRGGANVLTF. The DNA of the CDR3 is TGTGCCGGCAGACCCCGGGGTGGGGCCAACGTCCTGACTTTC.